The 8 T cell receptor beta chains below all came from one sample that was sequenced in a study of human T cells and chemical hapten exposure (dated by TCRdb to the early 2020s). Preparation of the library involved 5' RACE. Instrument on record: Illumina MiSeq. TCRdb cleaned the public reads at Q25 with fastp, built clones with MiXCR and kept in-frame beta chains. Entries that share a CDR3 protein sequence are merged under the most common genes and DNA. This sample holds about 140,000 distinct CDR3 sequences; over 3.5% were observed only once. Clones ranked in the top ten supply 1.2% to 1.5% of the sample. Total RNA was extracted from unfractionated whole blood that had been collected in Tempus Blood RNA tubes. These receptors were obtained from a female donor in good health.

This clonotype was recorded at least ten times. V usage is TRBV7-9 and J usage is TRBJ1-4; D is perhaps TRBD1 (6 bases). The CDR3 length is 16 residues. The germline V and J ends were trimmed by 5 bases and 8 bases, with 21 bases remaining between them. The germline V gene has CDR1 SEHNR and CDR2 FQNEAQ (reference sequence). The CDR3 spells CASSVPPAGVNEKLFF. The CDR3 DNA sequence: TGTGCCAGCAGCGTCCCTCCGGCAGGGGTTAACGAAAAACTGTTTTTT. The full variable domain, rest sourced from reference TRBV7-9 and TRBJ1-4, is DTGVSQNPRHKITKRGQNVTFRCDPISEHNRLYWYRQTLGQGPEFLTYFQNEAQLEKSRLLSDRFSAERPKGSFSTLEIQRTEQGDSAMYLCASSVPPAGVNEKLFFGSGTQLSVL.

The table lists this clonotype with many counts. The V call is TRBV7-9, the J call TRBJ1-5; D unclear. This CDR3 is built from 15 residues. Per the germline V gene, CDR1 is SEHNR and CDR2 is FQNEAQ (reference sequence). The ends were cut back, 2 bases at V and 1 base at J, with 9 bases in the middle. The CDR3 reads CASSLPDGSNQPQHF. CDR3 nucleotide sequence: TGTGCCAGCAGCTTACCCGATGGGAGCAATCAGCCCCAGCATTTT.

This clonotype was found a few times. The gene calls are TRBV21-1 and TRBJ2-4; TRBD1 was called by the table and not checked on the DNA. TRBV21-1 is a known pseudogene. This CDR3 has 18 amino acids. This chain's CDR3 is CASSKRSGLGGSKNIQYF. The CDR3 nucleotides are TGTGCCAGCAGCAAACGGTCAGGGCTCGGGGGAAGCAAAAACATTCAGTACTTC.

This clonotype was picked up many times. V and J are TRBV21-1 and TRBJ2-7. TRBV21-1 is a pseudogene segment. The CDR3 is made up of 15 amino acids. The CDR3 region has the DNA TGTGCCAGCAGCAAAGGAAGGCACAGCTCCTACGAGCAGTACTTC. Its protein product is CASSKGRHSSYEQYF.

This clonotype has ten or more counts. The chain joins TRBV6-2 or TRBV6-3 to TRBJ2-7; D is perhaps TRBD2 (5 bases). Germline lookup yields CDR1 MNHEY and CDR2 SVGEGT. The length of the CDR3 is 15 residues. V was trimmed by 1 base and J by 2 bases, leaving 12 bases between them. This CDR3 is CASSYWGFGTYEQYF. CDR3 nucleotide sequence: TGTGCCAGCAGTTACTGGGGATTCGGGACCTACGAGCAGTACTTC.

This clonotype occurred many times. The chain recombines TRBV25-1 with TRBJ2-6; tentatively, D is TRBD1 (5 bases). Deletions cut 7 bases from V and 0 bases from J, with 13 bases between. This CDR3 is 16 amino acids long. Per the germline V gene, CDR1 is MGHDK and CDR2 is SYGVNS. The CDR3 coding sequence is TGTGCCAGCAAAGAGACGGACATCTCTGGGGCCAACGTCCTGACTTTC. The encoded protein is CASKETDISGANVLTF.

This clonotype was seen many times. The chain carries TRBV7-9 and TRBJ1-2; 10 nucleotides agree with TRBD1. J was trimmed by 10 bases and V by 0 bases; bases with no gene match: 5. The germline V gene encodes CDR1 SEHNR and CDR2 FQNEAQ (reference sequence). The CDR3 extends over 14 amino acids. The CDR3 loop is CASSLASGQGHYTF. The CDR3 DNA reads as TGTGCCAGCAGCTTAGCTTCGGGACAGGGGCACTACACCTTC.

In regard to this clonotype: Being one base from a much bigger clone, this may be a read error. This chain uses TRBV5-1 with TRBJ2-1; the D call may be TRBD1 or TRBD2 (5 bases each). The CDR3 covers 14 residues. Germline CDR1 is SGHRS and CDR2 is YFSETQ. The CDR3 bases are TGCGCCAGCGGCTTGGTTCGGGGACGAGCTGAGCAGTTCTTC. Its protein product is CASGLVRGRAEQFF.